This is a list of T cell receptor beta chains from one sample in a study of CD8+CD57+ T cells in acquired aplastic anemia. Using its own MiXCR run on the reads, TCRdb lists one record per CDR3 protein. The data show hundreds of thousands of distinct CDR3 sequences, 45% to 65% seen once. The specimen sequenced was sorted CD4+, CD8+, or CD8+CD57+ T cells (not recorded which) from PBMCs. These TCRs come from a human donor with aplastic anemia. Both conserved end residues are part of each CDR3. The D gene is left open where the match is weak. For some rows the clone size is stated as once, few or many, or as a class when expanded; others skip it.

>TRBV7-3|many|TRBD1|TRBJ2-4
TGTGCCAGCAGCTTAACTACAGGGGGGAAAAACATTCAGTACTTC
CASSLTTGGKNIQYF
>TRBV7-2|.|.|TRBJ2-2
TGTGCCAGCAGCTTACGCGCCGCGAACACCGGGGAGCTGTTTTTT
CASSLRAANTGELFF
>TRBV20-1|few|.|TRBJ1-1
TGCAGTGCCCCGGGACGGGAGATGAGTGAAGCTTTCTTT
CSAPGREMSEAFF
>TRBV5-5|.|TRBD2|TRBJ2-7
TGTGCCAGCAGCTTCGGGACTAGCGGGAGCGAGCAGTACTTC
CASSFGTSGSEQYF
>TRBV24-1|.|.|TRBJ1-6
TGTGCCACCAGTGATTTTCGGGGGACCCTCCACTTT
CATSDFRGTLHF
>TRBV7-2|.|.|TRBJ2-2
TGTGCCAGCAGCTGGCCAGTTAATGTGAACACCGGGGAGCTGTTTTTT
CASSWPVNVNTGELFF
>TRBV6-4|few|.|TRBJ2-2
TGTGCCAGCAGTGAGCGAGGGGCCGACACCGGGGAGCTGTTTTTT
CASSERGADTGELFF
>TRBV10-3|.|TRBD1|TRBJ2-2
TGTGCCAGCAGTAGCCAGGGGGCTACAGGCGCCGGGGAGCTGTTTTTT
CASSSQGATGAGELFF
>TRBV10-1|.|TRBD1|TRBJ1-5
TGTGCCAGCTCCCCTGGACAGGGAGGTGGGAATAGCAATCAGCCCCAGCATTTT
CASSPGQGGGNSNQPQHF
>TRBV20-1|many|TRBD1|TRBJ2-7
TGCAGTGCTAGAGATTCCGGACAGGGAAACGAGCAGTACTTC
CSARDSGQGNEQYF